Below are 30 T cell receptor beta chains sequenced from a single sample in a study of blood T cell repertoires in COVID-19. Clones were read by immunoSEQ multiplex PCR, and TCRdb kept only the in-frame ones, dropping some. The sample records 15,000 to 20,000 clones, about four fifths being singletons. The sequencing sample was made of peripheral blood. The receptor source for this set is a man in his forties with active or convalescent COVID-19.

CDR3 region: CASSLEGQGVEKLFF. CDR3 DNA: TGCGCCAGCAGCTTGGAGGGACAGGGAGTTGAAAAACTGTTTTTT. The chain joins TRBV5-1 to TRBJ1-4; 9 nucleotides align to TRBD1. Germline assignment: CDR1 SGHRS and CDR2 YFSETQ. With 0 bases clipped from V and 7 bases from J, the junction kept 4 bases outside the gene matches. The CDR3 spans 15 residues.

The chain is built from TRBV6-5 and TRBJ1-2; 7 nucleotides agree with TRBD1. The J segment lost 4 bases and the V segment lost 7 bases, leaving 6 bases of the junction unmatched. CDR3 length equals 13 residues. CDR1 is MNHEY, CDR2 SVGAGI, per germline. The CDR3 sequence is CASIPTGTYGYTF. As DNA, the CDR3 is TGTGCCAGCATCCCGACAGGGACCTATGGCTACACCTTC.

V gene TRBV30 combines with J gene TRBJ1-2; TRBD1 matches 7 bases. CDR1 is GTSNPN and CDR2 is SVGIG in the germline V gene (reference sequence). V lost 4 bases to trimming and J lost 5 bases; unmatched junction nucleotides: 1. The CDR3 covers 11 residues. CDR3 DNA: TGTGCCTGGACAGGGGGGTATGGCTACACCTTC. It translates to CAWTGGYGYTF.

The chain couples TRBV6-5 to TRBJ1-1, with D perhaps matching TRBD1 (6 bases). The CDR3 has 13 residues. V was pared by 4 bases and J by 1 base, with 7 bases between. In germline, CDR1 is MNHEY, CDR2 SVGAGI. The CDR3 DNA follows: TGTGCCAGCAGTTCGACAGGGAACACTGAAGCTTTCTTT. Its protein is CASSSTGNTEAFF.

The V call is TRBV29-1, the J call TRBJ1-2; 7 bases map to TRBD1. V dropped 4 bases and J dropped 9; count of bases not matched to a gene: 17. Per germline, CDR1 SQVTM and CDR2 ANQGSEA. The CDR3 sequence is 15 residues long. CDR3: CSVVGLLQGGNSYTF. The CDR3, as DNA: TGCAGCGTTGTGGGCCTGCTGCAGGGGGGTAATAGCTACACCTTC.

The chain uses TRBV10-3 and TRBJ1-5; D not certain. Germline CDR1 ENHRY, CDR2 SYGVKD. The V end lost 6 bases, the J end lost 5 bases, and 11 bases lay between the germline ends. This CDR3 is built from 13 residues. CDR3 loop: CAIRDGVDQPQHF. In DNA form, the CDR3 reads TGTGCCATCAGAGACGGGGTGGATCAGCCCCAGCATTTT.

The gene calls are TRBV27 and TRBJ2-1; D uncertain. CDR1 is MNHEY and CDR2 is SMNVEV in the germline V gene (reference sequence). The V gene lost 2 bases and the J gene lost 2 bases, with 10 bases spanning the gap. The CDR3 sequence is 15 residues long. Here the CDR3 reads CASSLPPGTYNEQFF. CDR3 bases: TGTGCCAGCAGTTTACCCCCAGGTACCTACAATGAGCAGTTCTTC.

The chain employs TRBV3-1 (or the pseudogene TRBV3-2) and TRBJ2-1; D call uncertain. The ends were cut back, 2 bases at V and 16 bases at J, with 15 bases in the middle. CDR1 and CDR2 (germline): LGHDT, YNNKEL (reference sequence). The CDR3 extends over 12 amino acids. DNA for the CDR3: TGTGCCAGCAGCCAAACACCGCATCCGCCCTTCTTC. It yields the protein CASSQTPHPPFF.

CDR3 residues: CASSATGAAWDTEAFF. The CDR3 DNA reads as TGTGCCAGCAGCGCGACAGGGGCGGCATGGGACACTGAAGCTTTCTTT. The chain carries TRBV9 and TRBJ1-1, with 8 bases aligning to TRBD1. This CDR3 is built from 16 residues. The V segment lost 3 bases and the J segment 3 bases; nucleotides outside the gene matches: 10. CDR1 SGDLS and CDR2 YYNGEE come from the germline V gene.

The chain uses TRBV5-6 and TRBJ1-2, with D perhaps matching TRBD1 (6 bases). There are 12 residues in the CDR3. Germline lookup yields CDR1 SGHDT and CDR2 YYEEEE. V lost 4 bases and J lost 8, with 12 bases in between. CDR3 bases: TGTGCCAGCAGCATTGGACAGAGGGGCTACACCTTC. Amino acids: CASSIGQRGYTF.

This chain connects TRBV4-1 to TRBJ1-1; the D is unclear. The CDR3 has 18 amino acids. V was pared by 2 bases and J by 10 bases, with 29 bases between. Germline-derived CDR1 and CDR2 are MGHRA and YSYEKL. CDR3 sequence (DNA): TGCGCCAGCAGCCAAAAAGCCCACAAGGTGGTTGGAGGTTGGGGAGCTTTCTTT. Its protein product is CASSQKAHKVVGGWGAFF.

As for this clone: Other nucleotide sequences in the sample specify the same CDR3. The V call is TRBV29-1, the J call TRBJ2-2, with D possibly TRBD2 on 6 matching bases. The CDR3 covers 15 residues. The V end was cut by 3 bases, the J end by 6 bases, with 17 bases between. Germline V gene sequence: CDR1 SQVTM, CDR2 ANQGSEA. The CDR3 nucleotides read TGCAGCGTTGACGGGGGTTGGCGGGGTGCCGGGGAGCTGTTTTTT. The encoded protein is CSVDGGWRGAGELFF.

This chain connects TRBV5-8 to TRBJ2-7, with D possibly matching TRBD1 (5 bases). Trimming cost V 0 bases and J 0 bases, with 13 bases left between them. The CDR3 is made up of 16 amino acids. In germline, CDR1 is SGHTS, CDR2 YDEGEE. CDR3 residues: CASSLGRQLRSYEQYF. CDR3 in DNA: TGTGCCAGCAGCTTGGGAAGACAGCTGCGCTCCTACGAGCAGTACTTC.

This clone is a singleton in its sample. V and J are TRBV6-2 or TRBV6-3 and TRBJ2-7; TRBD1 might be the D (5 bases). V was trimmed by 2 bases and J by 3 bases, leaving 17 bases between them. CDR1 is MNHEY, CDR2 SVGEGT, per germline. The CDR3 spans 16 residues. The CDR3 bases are TGTGCCAGCAGTTACGACCACCAGGGAACTGACTACGAGCAGTACTTC. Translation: CASSYDHQGTDYEQYF.

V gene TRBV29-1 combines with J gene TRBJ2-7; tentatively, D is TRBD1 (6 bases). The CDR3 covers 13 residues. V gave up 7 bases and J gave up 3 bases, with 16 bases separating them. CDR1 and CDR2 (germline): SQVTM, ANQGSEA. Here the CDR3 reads CSAEGTQSYEQYF. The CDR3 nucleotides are TGCAGCGCCGAAGGGACACAAAGCTACGAGCAGTACTTC.

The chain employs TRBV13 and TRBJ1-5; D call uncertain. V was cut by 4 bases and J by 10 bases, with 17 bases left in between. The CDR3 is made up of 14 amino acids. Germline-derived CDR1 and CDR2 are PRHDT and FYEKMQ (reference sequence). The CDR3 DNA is TGTGCCAGCAGCTGGAGGCGGGGAAAATCCCCCCAGCATTTT. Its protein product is CASSWRRGKSPQHF.

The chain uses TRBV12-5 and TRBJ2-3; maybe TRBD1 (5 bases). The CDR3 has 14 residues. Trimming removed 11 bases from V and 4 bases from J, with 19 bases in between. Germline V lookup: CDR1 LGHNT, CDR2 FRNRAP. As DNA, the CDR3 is TGTGCTGGCCTGCGACAGTCCTCCTCAGATACGCAGTATTTT. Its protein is CAGLRQSSSDTQYF.

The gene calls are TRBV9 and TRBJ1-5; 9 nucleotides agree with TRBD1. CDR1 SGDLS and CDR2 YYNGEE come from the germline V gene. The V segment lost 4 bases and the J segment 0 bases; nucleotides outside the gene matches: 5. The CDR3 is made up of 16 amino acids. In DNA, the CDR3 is TGTGCCAGCAGCCCGGGGACAGGGTTTAGCAATCAGCCCCAGCATTTT. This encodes CASSPGTGFSNQPQHF.

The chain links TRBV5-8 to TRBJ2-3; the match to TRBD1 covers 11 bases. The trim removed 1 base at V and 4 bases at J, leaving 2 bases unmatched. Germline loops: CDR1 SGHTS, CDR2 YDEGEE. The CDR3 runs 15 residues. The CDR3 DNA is TGTGCCAGCAGCTTGTGGACAGGGGGCGCAGATACGCAGTATTTT. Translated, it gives CASSLWTGGADTQYF.

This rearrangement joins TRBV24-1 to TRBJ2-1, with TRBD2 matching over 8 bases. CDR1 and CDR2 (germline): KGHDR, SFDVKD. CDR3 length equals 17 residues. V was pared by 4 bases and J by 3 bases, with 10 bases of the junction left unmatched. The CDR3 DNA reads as TGTGCCACCAGTGACGCGACGGGGCGGGGGGACTACAATGAGCAGTTCTTC. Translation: CATSDATGRGDYNEQFF.

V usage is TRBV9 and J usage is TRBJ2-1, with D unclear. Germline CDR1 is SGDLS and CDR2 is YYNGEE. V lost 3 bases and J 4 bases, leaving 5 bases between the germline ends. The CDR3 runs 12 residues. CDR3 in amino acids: CASSGQYNEQFF. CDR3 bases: TGTGCCAGCAGCGGCCAGTACAATGAGCAGTTCTTC.

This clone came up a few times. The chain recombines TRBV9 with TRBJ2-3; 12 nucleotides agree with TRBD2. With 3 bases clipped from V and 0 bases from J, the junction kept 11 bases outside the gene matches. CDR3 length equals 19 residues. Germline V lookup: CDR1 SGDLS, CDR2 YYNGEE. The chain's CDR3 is CASSASWTSGVPSTDTQYF. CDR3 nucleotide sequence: TGTGCCAGCAGCGCATCTTGGACTAGCGGGGTCCCTAGCACAGATACGCAGTATTTT.

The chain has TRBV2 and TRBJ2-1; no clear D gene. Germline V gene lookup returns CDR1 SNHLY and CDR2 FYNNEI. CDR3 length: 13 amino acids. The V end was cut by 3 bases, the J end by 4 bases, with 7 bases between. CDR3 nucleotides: TGTGCCAGCAGTGAGTCTGTGTACAATGAGCAGTTCTTC. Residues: CASSESVYNEQFF.

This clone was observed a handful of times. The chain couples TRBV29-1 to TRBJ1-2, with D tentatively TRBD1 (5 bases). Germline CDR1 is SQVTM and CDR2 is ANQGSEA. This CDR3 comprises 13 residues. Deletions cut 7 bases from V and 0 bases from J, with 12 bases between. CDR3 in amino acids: CSAKDNSNYGYTF. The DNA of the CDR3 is TGCAGCGCTAAGGACAATTCTAACTATGGCTACACCTTC.

DNA for the CDR3: TGTGCCAGCAGCTTCCGGACAGGTTCAGGAGGTTCACCCCTCCACTTT. It encodes CASSFRTGSGGSPLHF. This rearrangement joins TRBV9 to TRBJ1-6; 7 nucleotides line up with TRBD1. Germline CDR1 reads SGDLS; CDR2 reads YYNGEE. The J segment lost 9 bases and the V segment lost 4 bases, leaving 13 bases of the junction unmatched. This CDR3 has 16 residues.

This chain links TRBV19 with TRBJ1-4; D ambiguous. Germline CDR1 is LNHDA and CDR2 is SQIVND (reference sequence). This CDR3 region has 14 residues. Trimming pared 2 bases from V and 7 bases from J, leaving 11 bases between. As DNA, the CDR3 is TGTGCCAGTAGTATACGGGGTATAGGTGAAAAACTGTTTTTT. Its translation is CASSIRGIGEKLFF.

CDR3 sequence (DNA): TGTGCCAGCAGCGTAGCTAGTAAGGCCCACGAGCAGTACTTC. Residues: CASSVASKAHEQYF. The chain carries TRBV9 and TRBJ2-7; D is uncertain. V dropped 0 bases and J dropped 5 bases, with 12 bases sitting between them. The CDR3 is made up of 14 amino acids. CDR1 and CDR2 from the germline V gene are SGDLS and YYNGEE.

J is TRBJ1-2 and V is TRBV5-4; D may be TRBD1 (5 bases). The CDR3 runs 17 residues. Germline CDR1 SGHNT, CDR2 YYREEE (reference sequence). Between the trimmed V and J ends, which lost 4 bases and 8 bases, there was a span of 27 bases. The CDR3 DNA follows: TGTGCCAGCAGCCCACCCGGGGTGGCCCCAGGGAGGTACGGCTACACCTTC. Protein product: CASSPPGVAPGRYGYTF.

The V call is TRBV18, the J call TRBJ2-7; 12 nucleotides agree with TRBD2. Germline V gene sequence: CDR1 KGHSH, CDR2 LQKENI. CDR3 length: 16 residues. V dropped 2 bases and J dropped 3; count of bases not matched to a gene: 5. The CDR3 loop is CASSPSRTSGVYEQYF. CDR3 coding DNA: TGTGCCAGCTCACCAAGTCGGACTAGCGGGGTCTACGAGCAGTACTTC.

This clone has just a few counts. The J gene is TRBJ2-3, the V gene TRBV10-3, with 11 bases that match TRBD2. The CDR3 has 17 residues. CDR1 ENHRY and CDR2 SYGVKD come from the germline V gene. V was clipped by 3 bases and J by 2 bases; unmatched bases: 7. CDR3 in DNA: TGTGCCATCAGTGACCCGACTAGCGGGGCGCCCACAGATACGCAGTATTTT. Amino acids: CAISDPTSGAPTDTQYF.